The 21 T cell receptor beta chains below were found in one sample sequenced in a study of cytomegalovirus exposure and HLA in healthy donors. Amplification used 60 Vbeta primers and 13 Jbeta primers. The method was immunoSEQ multiplex PCR; TCRdb's version includes in-frame clones alone and lacks a portion of them. The data hold tens of thousands of clones, with more than 65% observed a single time. The sample was PBMCs. The receptor source for this set is a male donor in good health and CMV-seropositive.

The chain links TRBV7-8 to TRBJ2-3, with 7 bases aligning to TRBD2. The ends lost 8 bases at V and 5 bases at J; junction bases unmatched: 16. The CDR3 has 16 amino acids. Germline V gene sequence: CDR1 SGHVS, CDR2 FQNEAQ. The CDR3 region is CASAGRPGASRDTQYF. In DNA, the CDR3 is TGTGCCAGCGCCGGGAGGCCGGGAGCCTCTCGAGATACGCAGTATTTT.

About this clone itself: Other DNA sequences in the same sample also yield this CDR3. CDR3 sequence reads: CASSQDRVAYEQYF. CDR3 nucleotide sequence: TGCGCCAGCAGCCAGGACAGGGTGGCCTACGAGCAGTACTTC. The chain carries TRBV4-1 and TRBJ2-7, with TRBD1 matching 8 bases. The CDR3 is 14 residues long. Trimming took 3 bases from V and 2 from J; bases not matched to a gene: 3. Germline V gives CDR1 MGHRA, CDR2 YSYEKL.

CDR3 coding DNA: TGTGCCAGCAGTTGGACTGGGAGGCTGTTTTTT. Translated, it gives CASSWTGRLFF. This chain joins TRBV28 and TRBJ2-2, with D possibly TRBD2 on 5 matching bases. Trimming removed 4 bases at V and 13 bases at J, with 10 bases between. The germline gives CDR1 MDHEN, CDR2 SYDVKM. The CDR3 totals 11 residues.

The rearrangement uses TRBV5-4 and TRBJ1-2; TRBD1 might be the D (6 bases). CDR3 length: 14 amino acids. V lost 4 bases and J lost 3, with 13 bases in between. Per germline, CDR1 SGHNT and CDR2 YYREEE (reference sequence). The chain's CDR3 is CASSKHYRDYGYTF. The CDR3 region has the DNA TGTGCCAGCAGCAAGCACTACAGGGACTATGGCTACACCTTC.

This sequence joins TRBV5-1 and TRBJ2-7, with D hard to call. Germline CDR1 reads SGHRS; CDR2 reads YFSETQ. The CDR3 loop spans 13 amino acids. V lost 1 base and J 6 bases, leaving 11 bases between the germline ends. Here the CDR3 reads CASSLTHVGEQYF. As DNA, the CDR3 is TGCGCCAGCAGCTTGACCCATGTCGGCGAGCAGTACTTC.

The chain couples TRBV5-5 to TRBJ2-3; 9 nucleotides line up with TRBD1. The CDR3 is 13 residues long. CDR1 and CDR2 from the germline V gene are SGHKS and YYEKEE (reference sequence). The junction had 1 base not matched to a gene; V was cut back by 3 bases and J by 5 bases. CDR3 loop: CASSWTGEDTQYF. The CDR3 nucleotides are TGTGCCAGCAGCTGGACAGGGGAAGATACGCAGTATTTT.

The chain employs TRBV5-8 and TRBJ2-7, with D uncertain. The CDR3 consists of 11 residues. Trimming removed 5 bases from V and 4 bases from J, with 7 bases in between. Per germline, CDR1 SGHTS and CDR2 YDEGEE. Written as DNA, the CDR3 is TGTGCCAGCAGTCCCCTATACGAGCAGTACTTC. It yields the protein CASSPLYEQYF.

Regarding this clone: The junction and the germline gene differ at one end; a read error may be behind it. The V gene is TRBV5-6, the J gene TRBJ1-6; possibly TRBD1 for D (5 bases). The CDR3 extends over 15 amino acids. The V gene's germline CDR1 is SGHDT and CDR2 YYEEEE. The CDR3 spells CASSSRGSGHSPLHF. The CDR3 nucleotides read TGTGCCAGCTCTTCACGGGGGTCGGGCCATTCGCCCCTCCACTTT.

This chain connects TRBV19 to TRBJ2-3; D call uncertain. V lost 8 bases, J lost 3 bases, and 3 bases lay in between. The CDR3 loop spans 10 amino acids. From germline, CDR1 is LNHDA and CDR2 SQIVND (reference sequence). The CDR3 bases are TGTGCCAGTCGGACAGATACGCAGTATTTT. Translating gives CASRTDTQYF.

V and J are TRBV11-2 and TRBJ2-2; 12 nucleotides line up with TRBD2. The CDR3 runs 19 residues. Germline assignment: CDR1 SGHAT and CDR2 FQNNGV. Trimming at V came to 5 bases and at J to 4 bases, leaving 14 bases not matched to a gene. CDR3: CASSPRVGGLAGFTGELFF. For the CDR3, the DNA is TGTGCCAGCAGCCCAAGGGTCGGGGGACTAGCGGGCTTCACCGGGGAGCTGTTTTTT.

The rearrangement links TRBV5-1 to TRBJ1-2; possible D gene TRBD1, 5 bases. Looked up from germline, CDR1 is SGHRS and CDR2 is YFSETQ. There are 14 residues in the CDR3. The ends were cut back, 0 bases at V and 2 bases at J, with 8 bases in the middle. CDR3 amino acids: CASSLVPGNYGYTF. Here the CDR3 DNA reads TGCGCCAGCAGCTTGGTGCCAGGGAACTATGGCTACACCTTC.

V usage is TRBV29-1 and J usage is TRBJ2-4; TRBD2 aligns across 8 bases. The CDR3 sequence is 13 residues long. The germline V gene encodes CDR1 SQVTM and CDR2 ANQGSEA. Losses at the gene ends were 8 bases for V and 6 bases for J; bases not matched to a gene: 9. CDR3 amino acids: CSFYGAGGNIQYF. The CDR3 DNA reads as TGCAGCTTTTATGGGGCGGGGGGAAACATTCAGTACTTC.

J is TRBJ2-1 and V is TRBV13, with TRBD2 matching 9 bases. The germline V gene has CDR1 PRHDT and CDR2 FYEKMQ (reference sequence). The CDR3 sequence is 16 residues long. Trimming took 5 bases from V and 1 from J; bases not matched to a gene: 6. The CDR3 sequence: CASSVAGVSSYNEQFF. The DNA of the CDR3 is TGTGCCAGCAGCGTAGCGGGAGTGAGTTCCTACAATGAGCAGTTCTTC.

This clone was found once. The rearrangement joins TRBV6-1 to TRBJ2-2, with TRBD1 matching 8 bases. This CDR3 is 14 amino acids long. CDR1 is MNHNS and CDR2 is SASEGT in the germline V gene. V was clipped by 6 bases and J by 8 bases; unmatched bases: 8. The CDR3 bases are TGTGCCAGCAGAGCCGACAGGGGTGGTGGGGAGCTGTTTTTT. Amino acid sequence: CASRADRGGGELFF.

This chain uses TRBV11-2 with TRBJ2-7, with TRBD1 matching over 7 bases. Trimming took 5 bases from V and 3 from J; bases not matched to a gene: 19. This CDR3 region has 18 residues. Germline V gene lookup returns CDR1 SGHAT and CDR2 FQNNGV. The CDR3 bases are TGTGCCAGCAGCCCAGGACAGGTTATCTATTTAAAGGGCTACGAGCAGTACTTC. Amino acids: CASSPGQVIYLKGYEQYF. Combining the CDR3 with reference TRBV11-2 and TRBJ2-7 gives the whole variable domain EAGVAQSPRYKIIEKRQSVAFWCNPISGHATLYWYQQILGQGPKLLIQFQNNGVVDDSQLPKDRFSAERLKGVDSTLKIQPAKLEDSAVYLCASSPGQVIYLKGYEQYFGPGTRLTVT.

This chain links TRBV5-4 with TRBJ1-4, with 8 bases fitting TRBD1. This CDR3 is built from 15 residues. The germline gives CDR1 SGHNT, CDR2 YYREEE (reference sequence). The ends lost 3 bases at V and 0 bases at J; junction bases unmatched: 1. The CDR3 sequence is CASSSGGATNEKLFF. The CDR3 DNA follows: TGTGCCAGCAGCTCAGGGGGCGCAACTAATGAAAAACTGTTTTTT.

Points on this clone: Other DNA sequences in this sample translate to the same CDR3. The J gene is TRBJ2-1, the V gene TRBV10-3; 10 nucleotides align to TRBD2. Germline V gene sequence: CDR1 ENHRY, CDR2 SYGVKD. The CDR3 length is 15 residues. The junction had 8 bases not matched to a gene; V was cut back by 6 bases and J by 6 bases. CDR3 sequence: CAISGGLAGANEQFF. In DNA form, the CDR3 reads TGTGCCATCAGCGGTGGTCTAGCGGGAGCCAATGAGCAGTTCTTC.

The CDR3 region is CASSPYGGRETQYF. In DNA form, the CDR3 reads TGTGCCAGCAGCCCCTACGGGGGGCGAGAGACCCAGTACTTC. The chain carries TRBV7-2 and TRBJ2-5; D might be TRBD2 (7 bases). Germline loops: CDR1 SGHTA, CDR2 FQGNSA. V was shortened by 5 bases and J by 4 bases, with 14 bases between the two germline ends. There are 14 residues in the CDR3.

V usage is TRBV19 and J usage is TRBJ1-1; D unresolved. The CDR3 loop spans 13 amino acids. Trimming removed 2 bases from V and 4 bases from J, with 8 bases in between. Per the germline V gene, CDR1 is LNHDA and CDR2 is SQIVND (reference sequence). The CDR3: CASSIRGGTEAFF. The CDR3 nucleotides are TGTGCCAGTAGTATACGAGGTGGCACTGAAGCTTTCTTT.

The chain joins TRBV5-8 to TRBJ2-7, with 10 bases fitting TRBD2. This CDR3 spans 16 amino acids. Germline V gene data show CDR1 as SGHTS and CDR2 as YDEGEE. V shed 2 bases, J shed 3 bases, and the junction held 8 bases outside the gene matches. Written as DNA, the CDR3 is TGTGCCAGCAGCTTACCGGGACTAGCGACCAACTACGAGCAGTACTTC. Translating gives CASSLPGLATNYEQYF.

The chain joins TRBV4-1 to TRBJ1-1; tentative D call: TRBD1 (5 bases). The CDR3 is 13 residues long. Between the trimmed V and J ends, which lost 5 bases and 1 base, there was a span of 8 bases. Germline V gives CDR1 MGHRA, CDR2 YSYEKL. In nucleotides, the CDR3 is TGCGCCAGCAGCGGTCAGGGGAACACTGAAGCTTTCTTT. This codes for CASSGQGNTEAFF.